This TCR beta chain was found in a study of T cell responses to AZD1222 COVID-19 vaccine. Regarding the study as a whole: Vaccination with two AZD1222 doses was followed by a rise in Spike-specific TCR breadth and depth. Among vaccine-associated CD4 TCRs, coverage spanned spike, with dominance at 160-218 and 743-854. No repertoire was sampled before or during the peak T cell response, only after it. The donor cohort was predominantly white British with a female majority, and clonal diversity may have been underestimated.

As to this clone: Its antigen is still unknown.

The table came from immunoSEQ multiplex PCR; TCRdb's copy has only in-frame clones and leaves some out. The top ten hold more than 4.5% of the sample, which has around 120,000 clones, under 95% seen once. J lost 5 bases, V lost 5 bases, and 8 bases had no gene match. The CDR3 contains 16 residues. CDR1 is SGHTA, CDR2 FQGNSA, per germline. This TCR was sampled from an adult who received the AZD1222 COVID-19 vaccine. The chain links TRBV7-2 to TRBJ2-1, with 11 bases aligning to TRBD2. Sample: peripheral blood, taken 28 days after the second AZD1222 dose. The CDR3 DNA is TGTGCCAGCAGCCCCCGGCGACTAGCGGGACACAATGAGCAGTTCTTC. Amino acid sequence: CASSPRRLAGHNEQFF.